This T cell receptor (beta chain) was profiled in a study of beta chain features in type 1 diabetes. Study details: Examination covered roughly 100,000,000 sorted cells spanning all samples. General observations from the study: The study found moderately but significantly shorter TCRB CDR3s in all four CD4+ subsets of Type 1 diabetes patients.

V was shortened by 3 bases and J by 3 bases, with 12 bases between the two germline ends. CDR1 is SGHDT, CDR2 YYEEEE, per germline. The CDR3 sequence is 15 residues long. A few counts support this clone. The antigen remains unidentified. The investigators reverse transcribed all of the isolated RNA, so they sequenced expressed TCRB transcripts. Clones were read by immunoSEQ multiplex PCR, and TCRdb kept only the in-frame ones, dropping some. The repertoire holds 250,000 to 350,000 clones, with more than 13% as singletons. The specimen was naive CD4+ T cells from blood. The V gene is TRBV5-6, the J gene TRBJ2-2, with D maybe TRBD2 (5 bases). The origin of this receptor is a man under 40 with type 1 diabetes. CDR3 amino acids: CASSSLGLHTGELFF. In DNA, the CDR3 is TGTGCCAGCAGCTCCCTCGGACTCCACACCGGGGAGCTGTTTTTT.